This is a list of T cell receptor beta chains from one sample in a study of tumor-infiltrating lymphocytes in primary liver carcinoma. TCRdb ran MiXCR on the multiplex PCR reads and lists one entry per CDR3 protein. This table holds roughly 30,000 distinct CDR3 sequences, approximately 80% found once. Sequenced sample: liver tumor tissue from sampling region 5. These receptors were taken from a man aged 35 to 55 with primary liver carcinoma and hepatitis B virus infection. Each CDR3 is given with its conserved first and last residue. A D gene is named only where the DNA matches it firmly. Expanded clones are given a class, and other clones once, few, many or no size at all.

>.|TRBV11-2|.|TRBJ2-7
CASSLAITHEQNF
TGTGCCAGCAGCTTAGCAATCACCCACGAGCAGAACTTC
>.|TRBV11-2|.|TRBJ2-7
CFSSLEFGISGEQYF
TGTTTCAGCAGCTTAGAGTTCGGGATCTCTGGCGAGCAGTACTTC
>.|TRBV5-1|TRBD2|TRBJ2-7
CATTETGLTGDEQYF
TGCGCCACCACTGAGACGGGACTAACGGGAGACGAGCAGTACTTC
>.|TRBV29-1|TRBD2|TRBJ2-3
CSVGRETITDTQYF
TGCAGTGTCGGGCGGGAGACAATCACAGATACGCAGTATTTT
>many|TRBV6-2/TRBV6-3|TRBD2|TRBJ2-3
CASSYLPSGSSTDTQYF
TGTGCCAGCAGTTACCTTCCTAGCGGGTCTAGCACAGATACGCAGTATTTT
>.|TRBV5-4|.|TRBJ2-4
CASSSKQEARDIQYF
TGTGCCAGCAGCTCCAAACAGGAGGCCAGAGACATTCAGTACTTC
>many|TRBV6-1|TRBD1|TRBJ2-1
CASSEWQGADEQFF
TGTGCCAGCAGTGAATGGCAGGGGGCGGATGAGCAGTTCTTC
>.|TRBV11-2|TRBD2|TRBJ2-1
CASSTSGATIMQCF
TGTGCCAGCTCGACTAGCGGGGCTACAATTATGCAGTGCTTC
>.|TRBV11-2|.|TRBJ2-7
CTSSSGRVGEQYF
TGTACCAGCAGCTCGGGCAGGGTGGGCGAGCAGTACTTC
>.|TRBV10-3|TRBD2|TRBJ2-7
CATTKQSGLARGFSYEHYF
TGTGCCACCACCAAACAATCGGGACTAGCGAGAGGGTTCTCCTACGAGCACTACTTC
>.|TRBV11-2|.|TRBJ2-2
CASSPDYCVGELFF
TGTGCCAGCAGCCCGGACTATTGTGTCGGGGAACTGTTTTTT
>few|TRBV11-2|TRBD2|TRBJ2-1
CASSPGGPYDEQFF
TGTGCCAGCAGCCCGGGAGGGCCGTACGATGAGCAGTTCTTC
>.|TRBV4-1|.|TRBJ2-3
CASSQGKRRGRSTVTQYF
TGCGCCAGCAGCCAAGGCAAGAGACGGGGCCGTAGCACAGTTACGCAGTATTTT
>.|TRBV11-2|.|TRBJ2-5
CSSSSGQGRETPYF
TGTTCCAGCAGCTCGGGTCAGGGGAGGGAGACCCCGTACTTC
>.|TRBV11-2|.|TRBJ1-1
CVSSLVDNTEAFF
TGCGTCAGCAGCTTAGTGGATAACACTGAAGCTTTCTTT
>.|TRBV12-3/TRBV12-4|TRBD1|TRBJ2-2
CVSSHHRGTEELFF
TGTGTCAGCAGCCACCACAGGGGGACCGAGGAGCTGTTTTTT
>.|TRBV4-2|TRBD2|TRBJ2-7
CASGQYGLAGIGSYEQYF
TGTGCCAGCGGCCAATACGGACTAGCTGGAATCGGGTCCTACGAGCAGTACTTC
>.|TRBV7-8|TRBD2|TRBJ2-2
CASSFRTRGANAGELFF
TGTGCCAGCAGCTTCCGGACTAGAGGGGCGAACGCCGGGGAGCTGTTTTTT
>many|TRBV10-3|.|TRBJ1-5
CATRDRLTSNQPQHF
TGTGCCACCAGGGACCGTTTAACCAGCAATCAGCCCCAGCATTTT
>.|TRBV11-2|TRBD2|TRBJ2-5
CTSSQTPSGGKETQNF
TGTACTAGCAGCCAAACTCCTAGCGGGGGGAAAGAGACCCAGAACTTC
>.|TRBV13|TRBD2|TRBJ2-5
CASSLAGGQETQYF
TGTGCCAGCAGCCTAGCGGGGGGGCAAGAGACCCAGTACTTC
>.|TRBV7-8|.|TRBJ2-3
CASWEVGEDTQCF
TGTGCCAGCTGGGAGGTGGGCGAGGATACGCAGTGTTTT
>.|TRBV6-1|.|TRBJ2-2
CASSERQGNTGGLFF
TGTGCCAGCAGTGAGCGACAGGGTAACACCGGGGGACTGTTTTTT
>.|TRBV5-5|.|TRBJ2-1
CASSLVPGRYNVQFF
TGTGCCAGCAGCTTGGTTCCAGGACGGTACAATGTACAGTTCTTC
>.|TRBV7-9|.|TRBJ2-7
CASSLGWETYEQYF
TGTGCCAGCAGCTTAGGGTGGGAAACCTACGAGCAGTATTTC
>.|TRBV5-4|.|TRBJ1-5
CTSSLGSNQPRHF
TGTACCAGCAGCTTGGGAAGCAATCAGCCCCGGCATTTT
>.|TRBV7-9|TRBD2|TRBJ2-7
CASSGGTSGNQRLYEQYF
TGTGCCAGCAGCGGTGGGACTAGCGGGAACCAGCGTCTCTACGAGCAGTACTTC
>.|TRBV7-9|.|TRBJ2-3
CASERARDQPQYF
TGTGCCAGCGAGAGGGCACGAGATCAGCCTCAGTATTTT
>.|TRBV7-9|.|TRBJ2-7
CASSWESALNHEQYF
TGTGCCAGCAGCTGGGAAAGCGCGCTTAACCACGAGCAGTACTTC
>.|TRBV9|TRBD1|TRBJ2-7
CVSSLGQGPYEQYF
TGTGTCAGCAGCCTAGGACAGGGTCCCTACGAGCAGTACTTC
>.|TRBV6-2/TRBV6-3|TRBD2|TRBJ2-7
CASNYSASGPNEQYF
TGTGCCAGCAATTACTCGGCTAGCGGCCCGAACGAGCAGTACTTT
>.|TRBV29-1|TRBD2|TRBJ2-3
CIVELLAGTTDTLYF
TGCATCGTCGAGCTACTAGCGGGGACCACAGATACGCTGTATTTT
>many|TRBV7-9|.|TRBJ1-1
CAPPDAFF
TGTGCCCCTCCTGACGCTTTCTTT
>.|TRBV11-3|.|TRBJ2-3
CSSSSPVSGCRADTQYF
TGTTCCAGCAGCTCCCCGGTGAGCGGCTGTCGGGCAGATACGCAGTATTTT
>.|TRBV12-3/TRBV12-4|.|TRBJ2-3
CASSFMARTLTDTQYF
TGTGCCAGCAGTTTCATGGCAAGGACCCTCACAGATACGCAGTATTTT
>.|TRBV6-5|TRBD1|TRBJ2-7
CASSYWTGDEQHF
TGTGCCAGTAGCTACTGGACAGGGGACGAGCAGCACTTC
>.|TRBV5-6|.|TRBJ2-5
CVSSFDQEETQYF
TGTGTCAGCAGCTTTGACCAGGAAGAGACCCAGTACTTC
>.|TRBV29-1|TRBD2|TRBJ2-1
CSACPGGNKQFF
TGCAGCGCCTGCCCGGGGGGGAATAAGCAGTTCTTC
>.|TRBV4-3|.|TRBJ2-2
CASRRNPGGNPGELFF
TGCGCCAGCAGACGAAACCCAGGAGGAAACCCCGGGGAGCTGTTTTTT
>.|TRBV10-3|TRBD1|TRBJ1-2
CAIGTGGSGGVYTF
TGTGCCATCGGCACGGGGGGATCAGGGGGTGTCTACACCTTC
>many|TRBV6-2/TRBV6-3|TRBD2|TRBJ2-3
CASRYSGLAGDTQYF
TGTGCCAGCAGATACTCTGGACTAGCGGGAGATACGCAGTATTTT
>.|TRBV28|.|TRBJ2-7
CASSPTRGPYEQYF
TGTGCCAGTAGTCCGACAAGGGGACCGTACGAGCAGTACTTC
>once|TRBV11-2|.|TRBJ2-2
CANSLTGTGKLFF
TGTGCCAACAGCTTGACGGGCACCGGGAAGCTGTTTTTT
>many|TRBV4-2|TRBD2|TRBJ2-7
CASSQASGQHYERYF
TGTGCCAGCAGCCAAGCTAGCGGTCAGCACTACGAGCGGTACTTC